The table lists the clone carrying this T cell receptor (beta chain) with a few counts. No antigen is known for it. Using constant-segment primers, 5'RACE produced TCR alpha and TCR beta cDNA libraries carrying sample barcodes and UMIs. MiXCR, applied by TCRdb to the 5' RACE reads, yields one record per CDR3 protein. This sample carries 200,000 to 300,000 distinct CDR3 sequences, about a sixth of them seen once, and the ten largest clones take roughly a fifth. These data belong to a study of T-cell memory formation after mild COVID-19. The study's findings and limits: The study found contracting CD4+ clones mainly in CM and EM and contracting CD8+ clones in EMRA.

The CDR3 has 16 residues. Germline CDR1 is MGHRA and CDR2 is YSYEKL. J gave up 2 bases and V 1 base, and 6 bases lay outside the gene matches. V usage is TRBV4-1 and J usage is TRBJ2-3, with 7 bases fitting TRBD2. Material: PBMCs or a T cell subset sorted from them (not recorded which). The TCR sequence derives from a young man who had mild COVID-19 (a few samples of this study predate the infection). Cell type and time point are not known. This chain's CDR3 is CASSQVASGYTDTQYF. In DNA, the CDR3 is TGCGCCAGCAGCCAAGTGGCTAGCGGATACACAGATACGCAGTATTTT.